The 21 T cell receptor beta chains listed next were all sequenced from one sample in a study of identical twins. TCRdb used MiXCR to reprocess the 5' RACE reads, holding one entry per CDR3 protein. The sample yields over 200,000 distinct CDR3 sequences, roughly a tenth seen once. What was sequenced was memory (CD45RO+) T cells sorted from blood. The receptor source for this set is a woman between 18 and 30 years old in good health.

This clonotype was observed a handful of times. The chain has TRBV7-2 and TRBJ2-7, with D uncertain. Germline V gene data show CDR1 as SGHTA and CDR2 as FQGNSA. The CDR3 contains 14 residues. Trimming shortened V by 1 base and J by 2 bases, and 9 bases separated the two germline ends. CDR3 nucleotide sequence: TGTGCCAGCAGCTTAGTGCCGGCCCCCTACGAGCAGTACTTC. Amino acids: CASSLVPAPYEQYF.

The V gene is TRBV7-2, the J gene TRBJ2-7, with TRBD2 identical over 14 bases. Germline V gene data show CDR1 as SGHTA and CDR2 as FQGNSA. V shed 4 bases and J 3 bases; nucleotides not matched to a gene: 2. The CDR3 loop spans 15 amino acids. Here the CDR3 DNA reads TGTGCCAGCAGCTGGGGGACTAGCGGGAGCTACGAGCAGTACTTC. As protein: CASSWGTSGSYEQYF.

This clonotype occurred a few times. This sequence joins TRBV5-1 and TRBJ2-7, with D perhaps being TRBD1 or TRBD2 (5 bases each). CDR1 is SGHRS and CDR2 is YFSETQ in the germline V gene. The length of the CDR3 is 13 residues. V lost 2 bases and J lost 5, with 11 bases in between. The CDR3: CASSFLRGDEQYF. CDR3 sequence (DNA): TGCGCCAGCAGCTTCCTTCGGGGCGACGAGCAGTACTTC.

The chain carries TRBV12-3 or TRBV12-4 and TRBJ1-6, with 7 bases matching TRBD1. CDR3 length: 16 residues. J lost 9 bases, V lost 3 bases, and 11 bases had no gene match. The CDR3 sequence is CASSLGTALLGSPLHF. The DNA for the CDR3 is TGTGCCAGCAGTTTGGGGACAGCCTTGCTTGGTTCACCCCTCCACTTT.

Note on this clonotype: One end of the junction is discordant with germline, which a read error may explain. This chain joins TRBV7-7 and TRBJ2-1; D is perhaps TRBD1 or TRBD2 (5 bases each). Germline V gene sequence: CDR1 SSHAT, CDR2 FNYEAQ (reference sequence). This CDR3 spans 13 amino acids. The CDR3 region is CASSRGLDNEQFF. The CDR3 DNA sequence: TGTGCTAGCAGCCGGGGCCTGGACAATGAGCAGTTCTTC.

V is TRBV4-3 and J is TRBJ2-1; 10 bases are shared with TRBD2. The CDR3 runs to 14 residues. Germline V gene data show CDR1 as LGHNA and CDR2 as YSLEER. The V and J ends lost 2 bases and 9 bases, in that order; junction bases with no gene match: 4. The DNA of the CDR3 is TGCGCCAGCAGCCAACTAGCGGGAGCTGGTGAGCAGTTCTTC. It translates to CASSQLAGAGEQFF.

V is TRBV5-1 and J is TRBJ2-7, with D perhaps matching TRBD2 (6 bases). Trimming left V 3 bases short and J 2 bases short, with 12 bases between. Germline CDR1 and CDR2: SGHRS and YFSETQ. This CDR3 comprises 14 residues. CDR3 bases: TGCGCCAGCAGCTCCGGGACTGCCACCTACGAGCAGTACTTC. Its protein is CASSSGTATYEQYF.

The table lists this clonotype with a few counts. The CDR3 nucleotides are TGTGCCAGCAGCCAGTACTCCTTCGGGACTAGCGGGCAGGGCCCAAGCTACGAGCAGTACTTC. This codes for CASSQYSFGTSGQGPSYEQYF. This chain uses TRBV4-2 with TRBJ2-7, with 12 positions matching TRBD2. Germline V gene data show CDR1 as LGHNA and CDR2 as YNFKEQ. The CDR3 length is 21 residues. The trim removed 3 bases at V and 3 bases at J, leaving 21 bases unmatched.

In its sample, this clonotype was seen many times. The genes are TRBV7-9 and TRBJ2-3, with D possibly matching TRBD1 (6 bases). CDR3 length: 15 residues. Deletions cut 5 bases from V and 1 base from J, with 13 bases between. The V gene's germline CDR1 is SEHNR and CDR2 FQNEAQ (reference sequence). CDR3 residues: CASSPKAGGTDTQYF. For the CDR3, the DNA is TGTGCCAGCAGCCCCAAGGCAGGGGGCACAGATACGCAGTATTTT.

This clonotype showed up many times. The chain joins TRBV14 to TRBJ2-4; 7 bases agree with TRBD1. Losses at the gene ends were 5 bases for V and 9 bases for J; bases not matched to a gene: 4. CDR3 length: 12 residues. The germline V gene has CDR1 SGHDN and CDR2 FVKESK. CDR3 DNA sequence: TGTGCCAGCAGCGGACAGGATGGCATTCAGTACTTC. Residues: CASSGQDGIQYF.

This clonotype was picked up a small number of times. The chain joins TRBV5-5 to TRBJ2-3; D may be TRBD2 (5 bases). Germline V gene sequence: CDR1 SGHKS, CDR2 YYEKEE (reference sequence). The CDR3 contains 14 residues. V shed 3 bases and J shed 2 bases, with 10 bases lying between them. Here the CDR3 DNA reads TGTGCCAGCAGCTCTAGCCCCCTCACAGATACGCAGTATTTT. It yields the protein CASSSSPLTDTQYF.

This clonotype was recorded a few times. The chain recombines TRBV20-1 with TRBJ1-3; D gene uncertain. Per germline, CDR1 DFQATT and CDR2 SNEGSKA (reference sequence). The ends were cut back, 0 bases at V and 2 bases at J, with 8 bases in the middle. The CDR3 totals 14 residues. DNA for the CDR3: TGCAGTGCTAGAGATGCGAGTGCTGGAAACACCATATATTTT. Translation gives CSARDASAGNTIYF.

This clonotype was seen ten or more times. This sequence joins TRBV5-4 and TRBJ2-5; 9 positions match TRBD2. Trimming removed 2 bases from V and 2 bases from J; junction bases left unmatched: 4. The CDR3 length is 15 residues. Germline loops: CDR1 SGHNT, CDR2 YYREEE (reference sequence). CDR3 DNA sequence: TGTGCCAGCAGCTTAGGACTAGCGTTTCAAGAGACCCAGTACTTC. Residues: CASSLGLAFQETQYF. Full variable domain (remainder filled in from reference TRBV5-4 and TRBJ2-5): ETGVTQSPTHLIKTRGQQVTLRCSSQSGHNTVSWYQQALGQGPQFIFQYYREEENGRGNFPPRFSGLQFPNYSSELNVNALELDDSALYLCASSLGLAFQETQYFGPGTRLLVL.

The rearrangement links TRBV6-1 to TRBJ1-2; the match to TRBD1 covers 8 bases. With V trimmed by 7 bases and J by 5 bases, 15 bases remained unmatched. Germline lookup yields CDR1 MNHNS and CDR2 SASEGT. The CDR3 length is 16 residues. CDR3 nucleotide sequence: TGTGCCAGCATGAGGACAGGGACTACTTTTCAATATGGCTACACCTTC. Residues: CASMRTGTTFQYGYTF.

This chain connects TRBV4-1 to TRBJ1-1; D not resolved. The CDR3 spans 13 residues. The V end lost 1 base, the J end lost 10 bases, and 13 bases lay between the germline ends. Germline V lookup: CDR1 MGHRA, CDR2 YSYEKL. CDR3 DNA sequence: TGCGCCAGCAGCCAAGTGGGCTCAAAGGTAGCTTTCTTT. As protein: CASSQVGSKVAFF.

The chain is built from TRBV6-1 and TRBJ2-7, with 8 positions matching TRBD1. V dropped 1 base and J dropped 7; count of bases not matched to a gene: 6. This CDR3 spans 14 amino acids. Per germline, CDR1 MNHNS and CDR2 SASEGT. DNA for the CDR3: TGTGCCAGCAGTGAAGGGACAGGGCGGCGAGAGCAGTACTTC. Translation: CASSEGTGRREQYF.

This clonotype appeared a few times. V gene TRBV7-9 combines with J gene TRBJ1-1; D is ambiguous. V lost 8 bases and J lost 6, with 16 bases in between. The germline V gene has CDR1 SEHNR and CDR2 FQNEAQ (reference sequence). This CDR3 spans 13 amino acids. The CDR3 nucleotides are TGTGCCAGCGACCGAGATGGGGTCGCTGAAGCTTTCTTT. This translates into CASDRDGVAEAFF.

This clonotype has only a few counts. The chain couples TRBV6-2 or TRBV6-3 to TRBJ2-6, with 7 bases that match TRBD1. Trimming removed 6 bases from V and 4 bases from J; junction bases left unmatched: 12. Germline V gene sequence: CDR1 MNHEY, CDR2 SVGEGT. This CDR3 has 17 residues. This CDR3 reads CASSPARGRAGANVLTF. CDR3 bases: TGTGCCAGCAGCCCGGCGAGGGGGCGAGCAGGGGCCAACGTCCTGACTTTC.

This clonotype occurred a few times. J is TRBJ2-5 and V is TRBV20-1, with D perhaps being TRBD1 or TRBD2 (5 bases each). Between the trimmed V and J ends, which lost 5 bases and 4 bases, there was a span of 14 bases. From germline, CDR1 is DFQATT and CDR2 SNEGSKA (reference sequence). The CDR3 consists of 13 residues. The CDR3 DNA sequence: TGCAGTGCTTACCGGGGCGAGGGAGAGACCCAGTACTTC. This encodes CSAYRGEGETQYF.

Turning to this clonotype: The CDR3 does not end in the conserved phenylalanine or tryptophan, so this is likely a read error. The chain uses TRBV10-3 and TRBJ1-5; D might be TRBD1 (5 bases). The V gene lost 4 bases and the J gene lost 5 bases, with 9 bases spanning the gap. CDR3 length equals 13 residues. Germline CDR1 ENHRY, CDR2 SYGVKD. This CDR3 reads CAISGGGDQPQHL. The CDR3, as DNA: TGTGCCATCAGTGGGGGGGGTGATCAGCCCCAGCATCTT.

The rearrangement joins TRBV5-1 to TRBJ2-7; the match to TRBD2 covers 8 bases. Germline V lookup: CDR1 SGHRS, CDR2 YFSETQ. The junction had 11 bases not matched to a gene; V was cut back by 4 bases and J by 2 bases. This CDR3 is 16 amino acids long. DNA for the CDR3: TGCGCCAGCAGCGGCGGGAGGCTAGCTTCTACCTACGAGCAGTACTTC. Its protein is CASSGGRLASTYEQYF.